The next 21 T cell receptor beta chains were all read from a single sample in a study of T cells after yellow fever vaccination. TCRdb re-derived calls from the 5' RACE reads in MiXCR, one entry per CDR3 protein. The sample holds nearly 550,000 distinct CDR3 sequences, 15% to 20% seen once. This specimen consisted of PBMCs, obtained 15 days after the yellow fever booster vaccination. The source of these receptors is a man aged 25 to 40 who received the YFV17D yellow fever vaccine.

This clonotype was seen ten or more times. An end of the junction differs from the germline gene, which may be a read error. This chain connects TRBV12-3 or TRBV12-4 to TRBJ2-1; 9 nucleotides line up with TRBD2. The CDR3 has 15 residues. The CDR3 region has the DNA TGTGCCAGCAGCTTAGGTAGCGGGAGCTACAATGAGCAGTTCTTC. Its translation is CASSLGSGSYNEQFF.

This clonotype showed up just a few times. The chain employs TRBV28 and TRBJ1-1; D call uncertain. The CDR3 consists of 14 residues. Germline lookup yields CDR1 MDHEN and CDR2 SYDVKM. The V end lost 6 bases, the J end lost 1 base, and 12 bases lay between the germline ends. CDR3 loop: CASRSWEENTEAFF. CDR3 nucleotide sequence: TGTGCCAGCAGATCCTGGGAGGAGAACACTGAAGCTTTCTTT.

J is TRBJ2-1 and V is TRBV9; D is unclear. V was pared by 1 base and J by 7 bases, with 9 bases between. The CDR3 length is 13 residues. Germline V lookup: CDR1 SGDLS, CDR2 YYNGEE. CDR3 sequence: CASSVLSDNEQFF. CDR3 bases: TGTGCCAGCAGCGTACTGAGTGATAATGAGCAGTTCTTC. Supplemented by reference TRBV9 and TRBJ2-1, the full variable domain reads DSGVTQTPKHLITATGQRVTLRCSPRSGDLSVYWYQQSLDQGLQFLIQYYNGEERAKGNILERFSAQQFPDLHSELNLSSLELGDSALYFCASSVLSDNEQFFGPGTRLTVL.

The rearrangement links TRBV24-1 to TRBJ2-4; D is unclear. Looked up from germline, CDR1 is KGHDR and CDR2 is SFDVKD. The CDR3 extends over 15 amino acids. V lost 3 bases and J lost 1, with 9 bases in between. CDR3 in DNA: TGTGCCACCAGTGATGCCTCAACGGCCAAAAACATTCAGTACTTC. It codes for CATSDASTAKNIQYF.

This clonotype was detected only a few times. The rearrangement joins TRBV27 to TRBJ2-3; TRBD2 matches at 8 bases. CDR1 MNHEY and CDR2 SMNVEV come from the germline V gene (reference sequence). CDR3 length: 16 amino acids. V lost 2 bases, J lost 2 bases, and 6 bases stayed unmatched. CDR3 DNA sequence: TGTGCCAGCAGTTTAGTGCCTAGCGGGCTCACAGATACGCAGTATTTT. It codes for CASSLVPSGLTDTQYF.

The DNA of the CDR3 is TGCGCCAGCAGCGTTACCCAGGGGGCGTCGACTGAAGCTTTCTTT. It encodes CASSVTQGASTEAFF. The chain combines TRBV5-1 with TRBJ1-1; 8 bases are a match to TRBD1. J gave up 5 bases and V 4 bases, and 10 bases lay outside the gene matches. This CDR3 has 15 residues. Germline V gives CDR1 SGHRS, CDR2 YFSETQ.

This clonotype has just a few counts. The V call is TRBV20-1, the J call TRBJ2-3; the D is unclear. The CDR3 covers 13 residues. Trimming took off 4 bases at V and 2 bases at J, with 10 bases between the two ends. CDR1 and CDR2 from the germline V gene are DFQATT and SNEGSKA (reference sequence). In nucleotides, the CDR3 is TGCAGTGCTATGTCTACGGACACAGATACGCAGTATTTT. Its protein is CSAMSTDTDTQYF.

This clonotype was observed a few times. The chain uses TRBV3-1 and TRBJ2-5; TRBD1 matches at 10 bases. Trimming cost V 1 base and J 5 bases; bases outside gene matches: 4. This CDR3 comprises 15 residues. CDR1 LGHDT and CDR2 YNNKEL come from the germline V gene (reference sequence). Here the CDR3 reads CASSQATGGRETQYF. In DNA form, the CDR3 reads TGTGCCAGCAGCCAAGCGACAGGGGGCAGGGAGACCCAGTACTTC.

This clonotype was observed a handful of times. The chain employs TRBV11-2 and TRBJ2-7, with 13 bases that match TRBD2. Germline assignment: CDR1 SGHAT and CDR2 FQNNGV. This CDR3 comprises 18 residues. J lost 0 bases, V lost 1 base, and 6 bases had no gene match. The CDR3 loop reads CASSLVVTSGRSSYEQYF. CDR3 coding DNA: TGTGCCAGCAGCTTAGTCGTGACTAGCGGGAGGAGCTCCTACGAGCAGTACTTC.

The chain combines TRBV7-9 with TRBJ2-7; possible D gene TRBD1, 6 bases. Germline assignment: CDR1 SEHNR and CDR2 FQNEAQ (reference sequence). V was cut by 3 bases and J by 5 bases, with 14 bases left in between. This CDR3 contains 14 residues. CDR3 in DNA: TGTGCCAGCAGCTTGGGCCAGGGGTTCAACGAGCAGTACTTC. It yields the protein CASSLGQGFNEQYF.

The J gene is TRBJ2-1, the V gene TRBV27, with a weak D call TRBD2 (6 bases). CDR3 length: 17 amino acids. Trimming took off 1 base at V and 2 bases at J, with 15 bases between the two ends. The V gene's germline CDR1 is MNHEY and CDR2 SMNVEV (reference sequence). CDR3 amino acids: CASSLLIGRGPYNEQFF. The CDR3 DNA is TGTGCCAGCAGTTTATTAATCGGGCGGGGCCCCTACAATGAGCAGTTCTTC.

This clonotype has more than one count but fewer than ten. The chain has TRBV20-1 and TRBJ1-2; D may be TRBD1 (5 bases). Trimming removed 2 bases from V and 4 bases from J, with 17 bases in between. Germline CDR1 DFQATT, CDR2 SNEGSKA (reference sequence). This CDR3 spans 15 amino acids. CDR3 sequence: CSARPLLGAAYGYTF. The CDR3 nucleotides read TGCAGTGCTAGACCCCTTCTCGGGGCTGCCTATGGCTACACCTTC.

This clonotype was found many times. The chain joins TRBV29-1 to TRBJ2-7, with D perhaps being TRBD1 or TRBD2 (11 bases each). The CDR3 totals 17 residues. CDR1 and CDR2 (germline): SQVTM, ANQGSEA. Trimming cost V 6 bases and J 2 bases, with 26 bases left between them. In DNA form, the CDR3 reads TGCAGCGTCATCGGGACAGGGGGACTAGCGGAGCCCTACGAGCAGTACTTC. It yields the protein CSVIGTGGLAEPYEQYF.

The chain has TRBV20-1 and TRBJ2-7, with D perhaps being TRBD1 or TRBD2 (5 bases each). The germline gives CDR1 DFQATT, CDR2 SNEGSKA (reference sequence). The V end lost 7 bases, the J end lost 2 bases, and 18 bases lay between the germline ends. This CDR3 is built from 14 residues. This CDR3 reads CSGVTGTGPYEQYF. As DNA, the CDR3 is TGCAGTGGCGTCACCGGGACCGGGCCCTACGAGCAGTACTTC.

V and J are TRBV20-1 and TRBJ1-2; D ambiguous. There are 13 residues in the CDR3. Trimming took off 6 bases at V and 1 base at J, with 12 bases between the two ends. Germline V gene data show CDR1 as DFQATT and CDR2 as SNEGSKA (reference sequence). The CDR3 region is CSARVELNYGYTF. The CDR3 DNA follows: TGCAGTGCCCGGGTCGAACTTAACTATGGCTACACCTTC.

The V and J genes are TRBV7-8 and TRBJ2-7; a weak D match, TRBD2 (7 bases). The germline V gene encodes CDR1 SGHVS and CDR2 FQNEAQ. CDR3 length: 15 residues. V lost 6 bases and J lost 0, with 15 bases in between. In nucleotides, the CDR3 is TGTGCCAGCAGAACTACAGGGACTACCTCCTACGAGCAGTACTTC. Protein sequence: CASRTTGTTSYEQYF. Full variable domain (missing parts from reference TRBV7-8 and TRBJ2-7): GAGVSQSPRYKVAKRGQDVALRCDPISGHVSLFWYQQALGQGPEFLTYFQNEAQLDKSGLPSDRFFAERPEGSVSTLKIQRTQQEDSAVYLCASRTTGTTSYEQYFGPGTRLTVT.

This clonotype was recorded a few times. The chain links TRBV20-1 to TRBJ1-1; no clear D gene. The germline V gene encodes CDR1 DFQATT and CDR2 SNEGSKA (reference sequence). The CDR3 extends over 13 amino acids. The V and J ends lost 5 bases and 1 base respectively, with 11 bases between them. The CDR3: CSAPRAPNTEAFF. The CDR3 nucleotides read TGCAGTGCTCCCCGGGCCCCGAACACTGAAGCTTTCTTT.

The rearrangement uses TRBV29-1 and TRBJ2-1; 16 positions match TRBD2. This CDR3 region has 15 residues. Germline V gene data show CDR1 as SQVTM and CDR2 as ANQGSEA. V trimming: 7 bases; J trimming: 12 bases; junction bases outside the gene matches: 12. In DNA, the CDR3 is TGCAGCGCCGCAGTGGGACTAGCGGGAGGGCGAGGGCAGTTCTTC. Its translation is CSAAVGLAGGRGQFF.

The sample holds a few counts of this clonotype. The J gene is TRBJ1-2, the V gene TRBV27; D not resolved. This CDR3 spans 14 amino acids. The V gene's germline CDR1 is MNHEY and CDR2 SMNVEV (reference sequence). The V end lost 0 bases, the J end lost 1 base, and 6 bases lay between the germline ends. CDR3 protein: CASSLSSVNYGYTF. For the CDR3, the DNA is TGTGCCAGCAGTTTATCGTCAGTTAACTATGGCTACACCTTC.

V usage is TRBV24-1 and J usage is TRBJ1-2, with D possibly matching TRBD1 (6 bases). Looked up from germline, CDR1 is KGHDR and CDR2 is SFDVKD. Trimming took off 4 bases at V and 8 bases at J, with 19 bases between the two ends. The CDR3 runs 15 residues. DNA of the CDR3: TGTGCCACCAGTGACCTCTCGACAGGACCGGGAGGCTACACCTTC. Its translation is CATSDLSTGPGGYTF.

V and J are TRBV7-8 and TRBJ2-3, with D maybe TRBD1 (5 bases). CDR1 is SGHVS and CDR2 is FQNEAQ in the germline V gene. The V end lost 5 bases, the J end lost 6 bases, and 15 bases lay between the germline ends. The CDR3 runs to 14 residues. The CDR3 DNA reads as TGTGCCAGCAGCCCTTATGGGCCAGGGGATACGCAGTATTTT. Translated: CASSPYGPGDTQYF.